The present entry profiles one T cell receptor (beta chain) with its context. Its cognate antigen is unknown. One end of the junction is discordant with germline, which a read error may explain. These data are taken from a study of cytomegalovirus exposure and HLA in healthy donors. The wider study: Falling in the Caucasian-associated ancestry cluster were 81% of under 450 genotyped donors.

Study outcomes and limitations: Differences between HLA loci emerged in a later analysis of TCR association rates, with DRB1 most and HLA-C fewest. Most of the TCR beta V segments (in an earlier analysis) were productive either about 87% or about 30% of the time.

Germline V gene sequence: CDR1 SEHNR, CDR2 FQNEAQ (reference sequence). The CDR3 loop spans 12 amino acids. With 60 Vbeta and 13 Jbeta primers, the PCR was carried out. Repertoires were generated with immunoSEQ multiplex PCR, while TCRdb's copy carries only in-frame clones and drops some. The sample includes some 120,000 clones, roughly 80% of them seen just once. The source material was PBMCs. V gene TRBV7-9 combines with J gene TRBJ1-4, with 9 positions matching TRBD1. The receptor comes from a young man in good health and CMV-seropositive. CDR3 protein: CSSDRGGEKLFF. The CDR3 DNA reads as TGTTCCAGCGACAGGGGGGGTGAAAAACTGTTTTTT. Drawing the rest from reference TRBV7-9 and TRBJ1-4, the complete variable domain is DTGVSQNPRHKITKRGQNVTFRCDPISEHNRLYWYRQTLGQGPEFLTYFQNEAQLEKSRLLSDRFSAERPKGSFSTLEIQRTEQGDSAMYLCSSDRGGEKLFFGSGTQLSVL.